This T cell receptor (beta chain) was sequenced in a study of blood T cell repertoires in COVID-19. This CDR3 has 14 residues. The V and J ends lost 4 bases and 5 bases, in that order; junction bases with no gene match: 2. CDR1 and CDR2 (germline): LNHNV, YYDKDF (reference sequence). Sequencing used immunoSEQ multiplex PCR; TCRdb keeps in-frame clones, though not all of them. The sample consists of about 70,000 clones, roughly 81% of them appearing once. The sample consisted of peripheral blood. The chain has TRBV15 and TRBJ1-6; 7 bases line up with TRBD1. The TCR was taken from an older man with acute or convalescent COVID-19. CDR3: CATSTQGDNSPLHF. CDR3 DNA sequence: TGTGCCACCAGCACTCAGGGGGATAATTCACCCCTCCACTTT.